The rows below give T cell receptor beta chains drawn from one sample of a study of cytomegalovirus exposure and HLA in healthy donors. Generated by immunoSEQ multiplex PCR, the TCRdb table keeps only in-frame clones and is missing some. The sample consists of 200,000 or so clones, approximately 80% of them appearing once. Sequenced: PBMCs. Receptors were obtained from a woman in her twenties or thirties in good health and CMV-seropositive. The conserved cysteine and the conserved F or W are not part of the CDR3 here. Each record gives: V gene, CDR3 protein.

TRBV28	ASSFLPQAEASTDTQY
TRBV7-8	ASSLAGNLYEQY
TRBV7-2	ASSSDSYGYT
TRBV5-1	ASSLRRQGAAGELF
TRBV19	ASSIPGSYNEQF
TRBV7-2	ASSLTGTAHEQY
TRBV5-5	ASSGLGQSYNEQF
TRBV29-1	SVESGMGPDTQY
TRBV7-3	ASSLIHSLQETQY
TRBV6-6	ASSDPLALH
TRBV29-1	SVEAIPRGGYT
TRBV5-1	ASGAAGGIDEQF
TRBV5-1	ASNSGRSSYNEQF
TRBV4-3	ASSQPQGGDSYEQY
TRBV6-5	ASRDRVMRLF
TRBV9	ASSVGVSQETQY
TRBV27	ASSLLAGGPGETQY
TRBV27	ASSPRTSGPYEQY
TRBV9	ASSAQGTGELF
TRBV14	ASSQDVYYGYT
TRBV7-9	ASSAVQGTYEQY
TRBV5-1	ASSLGTSGGLEQY
TRBV6-1	ASSGGLDTDTQY
TRBV15	ATSRPQGAANCGYT
TRBV10-3	AIRAGPPQGANEQY
TRBV7-2	ASSLALAYEQF
TRBV7-8	ASSRRERGNTGELF
TRBV27	ASRGQGNQPQH
TRBV7-9	ASSHDTGGDTQY
TRBV28	ASSEPGGYEQY
TRBV6-5	ASSYAGGTDTQY
TRBV5-1	ASSLVPGGEANTGELF
TRBV29-1	SVQNDYEQY